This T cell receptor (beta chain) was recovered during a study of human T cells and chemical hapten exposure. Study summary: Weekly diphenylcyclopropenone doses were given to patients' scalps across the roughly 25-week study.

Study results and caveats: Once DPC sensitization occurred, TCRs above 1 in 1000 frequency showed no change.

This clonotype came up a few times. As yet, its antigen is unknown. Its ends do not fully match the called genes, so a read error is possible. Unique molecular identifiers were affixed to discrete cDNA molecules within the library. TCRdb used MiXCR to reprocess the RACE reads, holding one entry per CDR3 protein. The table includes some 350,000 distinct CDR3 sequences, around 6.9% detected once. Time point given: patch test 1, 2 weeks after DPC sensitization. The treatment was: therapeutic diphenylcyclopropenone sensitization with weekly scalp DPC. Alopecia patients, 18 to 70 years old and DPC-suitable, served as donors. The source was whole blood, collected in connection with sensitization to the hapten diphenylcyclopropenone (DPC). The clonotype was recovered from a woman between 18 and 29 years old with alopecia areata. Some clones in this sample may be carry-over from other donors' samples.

The CDR3 is CASSTLLSTAGNTMYF. The CDR3 DNA reads as TGTGCCAGCAGCACACTACTCTCGACAGCCGGAAACACCATGTATTTT. The V call is TRBV6-2 or TRBV6-3, the J call TRBJ1-3; TRBD1 is a possible D gene (5 bases). CDR1 is MNHEY and CDR2 is SVGEGT in the germline V gene. The length of the CDR3 is 16 residues.